Listed here is a single TCR beta chain. Its antigen remains unknown. These data are taken from a study of T cell responses to AZD1222 COVID-19 vaccine. The study, taken as a whole, reports: With two AZD1222 doses given, Spike-specific TCR breadth and depth both rose.

TCRdb keeps only in-frame clones here, not all; method: immunoSEQ multiplex PCR. The sample has 70,000 or so clones, roughly 80% seen once; the top ten hold roughly 6%. The TCR originated in an adult who received the AZD1222 COVID-19 vaccine. This specimen consisted of peripheral blood, obtained 28 days after the second AZD1222 dose.

CDR3 protein: CASSQNPLGGETQYF. CDR3 nucleotides: TGCGCCAGCAGCCAAAACCCCTTGGGCGGGGAGACCCAGTACTTC. The chain employs TRBV4-1 and TRBJ2-5, with a tentative D call TRBD2 (5 bases). This CDR3 spans 15 amino acids. Trimming took 2 bases from V and 5 from J, leaving 15 bases between them. Per germline, CDR1 MGHRA and CDR2 YSYEKL.